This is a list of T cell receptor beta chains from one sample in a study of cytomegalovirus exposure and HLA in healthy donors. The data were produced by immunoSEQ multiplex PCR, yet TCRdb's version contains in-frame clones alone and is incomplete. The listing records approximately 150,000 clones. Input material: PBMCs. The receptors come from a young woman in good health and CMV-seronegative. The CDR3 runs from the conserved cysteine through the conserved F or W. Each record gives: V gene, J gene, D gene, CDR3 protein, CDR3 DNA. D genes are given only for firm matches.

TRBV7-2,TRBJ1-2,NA,CASSLILGGGGGYTF,TGTGCCAGCAGCTTAATCCTAGGTGGGGGCGGCGGCTACACCTTC
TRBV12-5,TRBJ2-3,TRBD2,CASGFGPKSGSIDTQYF,TGTGCTAGTGGTTTCGGCCCCAAAAGCGGGAGTATAGATACGCAGTATTTT
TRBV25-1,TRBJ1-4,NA,CASSATGVGEKLFF,TGTGCCAGCAGTGCTACGGGGGTCGGTGAAAAACTGTTTTTT
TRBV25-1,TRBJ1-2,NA,CASSTGNYGYTF,TGTGCCAGCAGTACAGGAAACTATGGCTACACCTTC
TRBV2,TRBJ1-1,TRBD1,CASSPIQGADTEAFF,TGTGCCAGCAGCCCGATACAGGGGGCGGACACTGAAGCTTTCTTT
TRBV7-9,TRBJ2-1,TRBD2,CASSTPSGGGNEQFF,TGTGCCAGCAGCACTCCGAGCGGGGGGGGAAATGAGCAGTTCTTC
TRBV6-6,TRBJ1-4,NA,CASSYPAENEKLFF,TGTGCCAGCAGTTACCCTGCAGAAAATGAAAAACTGTTTTTT
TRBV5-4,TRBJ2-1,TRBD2,CASSPSGLYDEQFF,TGTGCCAGCAGCCCTAGCGGGCTGTACGATGAGCAGTTCTTC
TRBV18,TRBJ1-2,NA,CASSLEQLQYINGYTF,TGTGCCAGCTCACTGGAACAGCTCCAGTATATCAATGGCTACACCTTC
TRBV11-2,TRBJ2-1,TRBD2,CASSFRISGDYNEQFF,TGTGCCAGCAGCTTTAGGATTAGCGGGGACTACAATGAGCAGTTCTTC
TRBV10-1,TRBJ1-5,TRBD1,CASFPGQGCVCNQPQHF,TGCGCCAGTTTCCCGGGACAGGGTTGTGTTTGCAATCAGCCCCAGCATTTT
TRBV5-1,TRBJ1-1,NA,CASSKKQGSLGTEAFF,TGCGCCAGCAGCAAGAAGCAGGGAAGTTTGGGGACTGAAGCTTTCTTT
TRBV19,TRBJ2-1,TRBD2,CASSIRLAGGSYNEQFF,TGTGCCAGTAGTATCCGACTAGCGGGAGGATCGTACAATGAGCAGTTCTTC
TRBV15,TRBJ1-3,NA,CATSRHWGTEFPGNTIYF,TGTGCCACCAGCAGACACTGGGGGACTGAGTTTCCTGGAAACACCATATATTTT
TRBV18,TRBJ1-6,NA,CASSPNRDSPLHF,TGTGCCAGCTCACCGAACAGGGATTCACCCCTCCACTTT
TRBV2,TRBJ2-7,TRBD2,CASNIGLAGYYEQYF,TGTGCCAGCAACATTGGACTAGCGGGATACTACGAGCAGTACTTC
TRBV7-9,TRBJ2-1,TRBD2,CASSGTSVSYNEQFF,TGTGCCAGCAGCGGGACTAGCGTATCCTACAATGAGCAGTTCTTC